Sequencing of this T cell receptor beta chain was carried out in a study of cytomegalovirus exposure and HLA in healthy donors. This clone appeared a few times. Its antigen is unidentified. Primers: 60 Vbeta forward and 13 Jbeta reverse. Profiling relied on immunoSEQ multiplex PCR, and the TCRdb table lists in-frame clones only, not all of them. The sample yields some 170,000 clones, less than 90% seen once. Overall study findings and caveats: Trimming of TCR beta V- and J-genes showed a link, identified in a later analysis, to a missense DCLRE1C variant.

V gave up 8 bases and J gave up 2 bases, with 16 bases separating them. Germline CDR1 MNHNS, CDR2 SASEGT. There are 15 residues in the CDR3. The sequenced sample was PBMCs. The chain joins TRBV6-1 to TRBJ2-1; a weak D match, TRBD1 (5 bases). The TCR comes from a man aged 50-60 years in good health and CMV-seropositive. The CDR3 loop reads CASSEQAGPYNEQFF. As DNA, the CDR3 is TGTGCCAGCTCTGAGCAGGCAGGGCCCTACAATGAGCAGTTCTTC.